This TCR beta chain appears in the sequencing data of a study of post-analysis software for immune sequencing data. Overall study context: In terms of disease course, relapsing-remitting, secondary progressive and progressive-relapsing multiple sclerosis were included.

Unique molecular identifiers had been added to the TCR beta cDNA libraries. Input of roughly 0.9 to 11 million T cells yielded a few hundred thousand cDNA molecules. Each CDR3 protein is one row after TCRdb ran MiXCR on the PCR reads. The sample carries hundreds of thousands of distinct CDR3 sequences, about 50% recorded once. Findings and caveats of the study: For normalized Chao1 diversity, multiple sclerosis patients scored significantly lower than controls did. About 5 TRBV segments (TRBV5-6, TRBV5-1 and TRBV20-1 among them) occurred more frequently in patients than in controls. Samples from one preparation batch, clustered by F measure, grouped strongly together.

This CDR3 is built from 12 residues. The germline V gene encodes CDR1 SQVTM and CDR2 ANQGSEA. Trimming stripped 7 bases from V and 3 bases from J, with 13 bases between. On this clonotype itself: Its cognate antigen is unknown.

This receptor was taken from a girl aged 10 to 17 with multiple sclerosis. The chain carries TRBV29-1 and TRBJ2-7; the D is unclear. Sequenced sample: blood. CDR3 sequence (DNA): TGCAGCGGGGGTCGAGATGTCTACGAGCAGTACTTC. This codes for CSGGRDVYEQYF.